The clone carrying this T cell receptor beta chain showed up just once. Its target is not known. V lost 3 bases to trimming and J lost 2 bases; unmatched junction nucleotides: 3. The germline V gene encodes CDR1 MNHNS and CDR2 SASEGT. CDR3 length: 14 amino acids. This record comes from a study of cytomegalovirus exposure and HLA in healthy donors. Background on the study: A subsequent analysis stated that the roughly 130 validation repertoires were run on the same platform as the roughly 620 first-cohort repertoires. Study-wide points: Reports showed the classifier diagnosing cytomegalovirus status with high specificity and sensitivity. Rarity marked most TCR sequences, yet some public TCRs occurred in many donors.

Assay: immunoSEQ multiplex PCR; the TCRdb copy retains only in-frame clones and omits some. The sample carries over 150,000 clones, just under 90% recorded once. The donors were members of the validation cohort, which comprised 120 subjects and was separate from the first cohort of more than 500 subjects. This TCR was recovered from a man younger than 30 in good health and CMV-seropositive. The sequencing sample was made of PBMCs. This chain links TRBV6-1 with TRBJ1-2; 7 positions agree with TRBD1. CDR3 DNA sequence: TGTGCCAGCAGTGAGGGACAGACGAACTATGGCTACACCTTC. Translating it yields CASSEGQTNYGYTF.